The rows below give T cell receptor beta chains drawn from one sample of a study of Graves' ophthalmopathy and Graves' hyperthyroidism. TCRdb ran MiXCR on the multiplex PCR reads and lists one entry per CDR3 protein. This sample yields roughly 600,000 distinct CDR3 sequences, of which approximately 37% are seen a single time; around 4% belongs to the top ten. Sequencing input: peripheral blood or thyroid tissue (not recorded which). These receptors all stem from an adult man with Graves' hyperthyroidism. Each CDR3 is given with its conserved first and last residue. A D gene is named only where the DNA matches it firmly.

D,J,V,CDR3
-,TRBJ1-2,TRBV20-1,CSASSPDRNYGYTF
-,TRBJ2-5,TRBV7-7,CARIRQETQYF
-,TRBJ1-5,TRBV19,CASSIEGGGRASQPQHF
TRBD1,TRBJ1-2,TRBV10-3,CASSPMTGTNYGYTF
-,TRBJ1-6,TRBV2,CASIGGGSPLHF
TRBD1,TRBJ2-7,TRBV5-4,CASSLGDRGLYEQYF
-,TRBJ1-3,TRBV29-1,CSVESREGYTIYF
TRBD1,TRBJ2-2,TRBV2,CASSFEWDRANTGELFF
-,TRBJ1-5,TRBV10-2,CASAEGASNQPQHF
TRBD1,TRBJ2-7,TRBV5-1,CASSSGTGPSYEQYF
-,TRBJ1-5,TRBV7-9,CASSLGRDYEHF
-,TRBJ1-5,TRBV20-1,CSSGTDRNQPQHF
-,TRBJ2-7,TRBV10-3,CAISERHREQGEQYF
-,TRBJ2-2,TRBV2,CASSEPMNTGELFF
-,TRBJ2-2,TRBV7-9,CASSFEAGAAGFF
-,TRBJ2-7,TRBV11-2,CVSSPRYEQYF